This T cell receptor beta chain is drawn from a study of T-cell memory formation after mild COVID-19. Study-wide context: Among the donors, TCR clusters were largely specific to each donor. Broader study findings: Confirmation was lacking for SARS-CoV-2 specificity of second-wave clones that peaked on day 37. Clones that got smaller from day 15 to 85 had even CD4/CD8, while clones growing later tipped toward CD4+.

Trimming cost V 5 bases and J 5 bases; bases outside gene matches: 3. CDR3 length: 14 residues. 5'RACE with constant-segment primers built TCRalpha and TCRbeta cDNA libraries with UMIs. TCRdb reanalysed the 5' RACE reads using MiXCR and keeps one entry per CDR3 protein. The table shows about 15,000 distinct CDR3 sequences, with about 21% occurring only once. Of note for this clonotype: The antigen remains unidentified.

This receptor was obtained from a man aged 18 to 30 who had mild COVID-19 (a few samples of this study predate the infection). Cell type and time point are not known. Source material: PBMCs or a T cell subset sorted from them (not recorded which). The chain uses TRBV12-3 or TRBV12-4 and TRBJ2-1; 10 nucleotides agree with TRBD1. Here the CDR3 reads CASSPGQGNNEQFF. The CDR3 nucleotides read TGTGCCAGCAGTCCGGGACAGGGGAACAATGAGCAGTTCTTC.